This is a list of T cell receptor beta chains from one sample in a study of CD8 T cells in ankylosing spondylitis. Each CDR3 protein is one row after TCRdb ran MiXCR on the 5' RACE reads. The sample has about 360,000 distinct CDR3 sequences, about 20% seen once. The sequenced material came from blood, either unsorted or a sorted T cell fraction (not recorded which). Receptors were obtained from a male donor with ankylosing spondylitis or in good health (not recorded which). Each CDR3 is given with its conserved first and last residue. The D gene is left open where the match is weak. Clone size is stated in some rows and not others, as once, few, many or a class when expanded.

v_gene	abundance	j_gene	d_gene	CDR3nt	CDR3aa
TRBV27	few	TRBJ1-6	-	TGTGCCAGCAGTTGGGGGGGAAACGGTTCACCCCTCCACTTT	CASSWGGNGSPLHF
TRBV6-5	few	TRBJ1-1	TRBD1	TGTGCCAGCAGTTACTCGTCATGGTGGACAGGTCGTGAAGCTTTCTTT	CASSYSSWWTGREAFF
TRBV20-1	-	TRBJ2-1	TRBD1	TGCAGTGCTAGAGGGCCTCGGGACAGGGATCAGGGCAATGAGCAGTTCTTC	CSARGPRDRDQGNEQFF
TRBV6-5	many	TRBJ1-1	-	TGTGCCAGCAGTTACTCCCCGAGGCGGGAGAACACTGAAGCTTTCTTT	CASSYSPRRENTEAFF
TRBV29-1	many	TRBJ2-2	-	TGCAGCGGATACACCGGGGAGCTGTTTTTT	CSGYTGELFF
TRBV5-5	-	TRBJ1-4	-	TGTGCCAGCAGCACATGGACAGATAATGAAAAACTGTTTTTT	CASSTWTDNEKLFF
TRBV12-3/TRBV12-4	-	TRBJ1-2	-	TGTGCCAGCAGTTTAGGAGTAGGGGTGTTAGGCTACACCTTC	CASSLGVGVLGYTF
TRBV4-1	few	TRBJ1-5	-	TGCGCCAGCAGCCAAGATCGGACGGTTCAGCCCCAGCATTTT	CASSQDRTVQPQHF
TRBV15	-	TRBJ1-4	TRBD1	TGTGCCACCAGCAGACAGGGGGCTCGTGAAAAACTGTTTTTT	CATSRQGAREKLFF
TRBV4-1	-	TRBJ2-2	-	TGCGCCAGCAGCCAAGCCGGGACACCGAACACCGGGGAGCTGTTTTTT	CASSQAGTPNTGELFF
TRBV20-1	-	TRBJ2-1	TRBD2	TGCAGTGCTAGAGTTGCTAGCGGGGCTTACAATAAGCAGTTCTTC	CSARVASGAYNKQFF
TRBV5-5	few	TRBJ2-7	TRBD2	TGTGCCAGCAGCTTATCACGCCTGACTAGCGTCCACGAGCAGTACTTC	CASSLSRLTSVHEQYF
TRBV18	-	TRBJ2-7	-	TGTGCCAGCGCGTCATTAGGGCTATCCTACGAGCAGTACTTC	CASASLGLSYEQYF
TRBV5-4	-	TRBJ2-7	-	TGTGCCAGCAGCTCCGGGACCCCAAGCTCCTACGAGCAGTACTTC	CASSSGTPSSYEQYF
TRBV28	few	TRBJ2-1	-	TGTGCCAGCAGTTTCATCGGGCAGTCCTACAATGAGCAGTTCTTC	CASSFIGQSYNEQFF
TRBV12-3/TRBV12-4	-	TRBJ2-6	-	TGTGCCAGCAGTTTGCCCGTCCAGGATCCTGTCAACGTCCTGACTTTC	CASSLPVQDPVNVLTF
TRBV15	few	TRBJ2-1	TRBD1	TGTGCCACCAGCGAAGGGGACAGCTCCTACAATGAGCAGTTCTTC	CATSEGDSSYNEQFF
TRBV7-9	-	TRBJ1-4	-	TGTGCCAGCAGCTTAGCTGACAGCCCTAATGAAAAACTGTTTTTT	CASSLADSPNEKLFF
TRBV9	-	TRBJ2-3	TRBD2	TGTGCCAGCAGTGCAACCCCACTAGCGGGGCTCACAGATACGCAGTATTTT	CASSATPLAGLTDTQYF
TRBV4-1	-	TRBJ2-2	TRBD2	TGCGCCAGCAGCCAAGTTAGCGGGGCTTCGAACACCGGGGAGCTGTTTTTT	CASSQVSGASNTGELFF
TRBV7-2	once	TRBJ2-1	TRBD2	TGTGCCAGCAGTCCGGGGCGGGGGGGCTACAATGAGCAGTTCTTC	CASSPGRGGYNEQFF
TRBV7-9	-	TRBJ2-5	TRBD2	TGTGCCAGCAGCTTAGGACTAGCGGGGAGAGAGACCCAGTACTTC	CASSLGLAGRETQYF
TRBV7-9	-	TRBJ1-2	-	TGTGCCAGCAGCTTAGCGGTGACAGGCGACTATGGCTACACCTTC	CASSLAVTGDYGYTF
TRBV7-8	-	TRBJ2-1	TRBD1	TGTGCCAGCAGCTCCCGGGACAGCTTCAATGAGCAGTTCTTC	CASSSRDSFNEQFF
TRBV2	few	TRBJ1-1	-	TGTGCCAGCCAACAGGGCGTCGGCACTGAAGCTTTCTTT	CASQQGVGTEAFF
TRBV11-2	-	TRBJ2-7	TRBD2	TGTGCCAGCAGTCAGACGGGGGGCGAGCAGTACTTC	CASSQTGGEQYF
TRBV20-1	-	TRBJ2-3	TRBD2	TGCAGTGCTAGAGATCGGGTAGCGGGGGAGGGAGATACGCAGTATTTT	CSARDRVAGEGDTQYF
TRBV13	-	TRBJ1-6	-	TGTGCCAGCAGCTCGACGTGGGAATTGGCCGATAATTCACCCCTCCACTTT	CASSSTWELADNSPLHF
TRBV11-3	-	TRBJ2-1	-	TGTGCCAGCAGCTTTGACGGGAGTGAGCAGTTCTTC	CASSFDGSEQFF
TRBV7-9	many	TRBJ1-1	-	TGTGCCAGCAGTTCCGGGTACACTGAAGCTTTCTTT	CASSSGYTEAFF
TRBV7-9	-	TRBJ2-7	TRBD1	TGTGCCAGCAGCTTGGGACAGTTAAACGAGCAGTACTTC	CASSLGQLNEQYF
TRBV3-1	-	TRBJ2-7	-	TGTGCCAGCAGCCAAGATCTGGACGGTGGATCCACCTACGAGCAGTACTTC	CASSQDLDGGSTYEQYF
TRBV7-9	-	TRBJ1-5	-	TGTGCCAGCAGCCCATGGGACATACATCAGCCCCAGCATTTT	CASSPWDIHQPQHF
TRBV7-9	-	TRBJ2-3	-	TGTGCCAGCAGCCCAACCCTGGATTTGGGGGGCACAGATACGCAGTATTTT	CASSPTLDLGGTDTQYF
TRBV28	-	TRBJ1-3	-	TGTGCCAGCAGTTTCATGGGGCTCTCTGGAAACACCATATATTTT	CASSFMGLSGNTIYF
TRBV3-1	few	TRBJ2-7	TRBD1	TGTGCCAGCAGCCATCGCCTGGGGACAGCAGCCTACGAGCAGTACTTC	CASSHRLGTAAYEQYF
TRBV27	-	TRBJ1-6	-	TGTGCCAGCAGACCCGGGACAATGGGTTCACCCCTCCACTTT	CASRPGTMGSPLHF
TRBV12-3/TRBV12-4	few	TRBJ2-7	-	TGTGCCAGCAGCCCCTCCATATTAGAGCAGTACTTC	CASSPSILEQYF
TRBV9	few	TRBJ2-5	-	TGTGCCAGCAGCGTAGAAGGAGAGACCCAGTACTTC	CASSVEGETQYF
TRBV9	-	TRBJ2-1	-	TGTGCCAGCAGCACAGGGGGGGGATACAATGAGCAGTTCTTC	CASSTGGGYNEQFF
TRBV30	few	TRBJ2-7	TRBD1	TGTGCCTGGAGTGCCCTAGACAGGGGGCTTCAGTACGAGCAGTACTTC	CAWSALDRGLQYEQYF
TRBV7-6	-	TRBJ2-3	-	TGTGCCAGCAGCTTACCCCCGCAGGGTGTAGGGACAGATACGCAGTATTTT	CASSLPPQGVGTDTQYF